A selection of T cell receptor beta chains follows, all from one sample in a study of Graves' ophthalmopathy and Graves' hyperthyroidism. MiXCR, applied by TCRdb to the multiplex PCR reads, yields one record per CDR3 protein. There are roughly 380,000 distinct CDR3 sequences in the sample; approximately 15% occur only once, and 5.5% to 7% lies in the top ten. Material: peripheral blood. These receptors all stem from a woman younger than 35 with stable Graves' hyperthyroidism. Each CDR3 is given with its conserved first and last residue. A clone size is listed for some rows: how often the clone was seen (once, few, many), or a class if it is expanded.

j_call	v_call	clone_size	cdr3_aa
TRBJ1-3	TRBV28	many	CASTKLEGRGNTIYF
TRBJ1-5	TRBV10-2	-	CASSLKHTGGNQPQHF
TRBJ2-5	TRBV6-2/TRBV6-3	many	CASTGFSSGETQYF
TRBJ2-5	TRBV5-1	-	CASSWEGSRETQYF
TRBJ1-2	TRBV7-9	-	CASTPPGRGSYTF
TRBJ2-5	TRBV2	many	CASTGQQETQYF
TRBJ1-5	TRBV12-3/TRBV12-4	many	CASSLVGGSAPQHF
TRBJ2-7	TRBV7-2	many	CASSLLAEQYF
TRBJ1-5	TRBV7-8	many	CASSQVYSNQPQHF
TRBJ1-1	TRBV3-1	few	CASSQAYRIFEAFF
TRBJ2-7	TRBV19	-	CASRPGTLTYEQYF
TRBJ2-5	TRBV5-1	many	CASSTWGQETQYF
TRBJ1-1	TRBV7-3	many	CASSFGRYTEAFF
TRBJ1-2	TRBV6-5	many	CASSPYKAGDYGYTF
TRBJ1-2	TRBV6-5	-	CASSYSMISNYGYTF
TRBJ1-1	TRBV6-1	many	CASSGGGPNTEAFF
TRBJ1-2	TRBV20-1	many	CSATPPDGKVGYTF
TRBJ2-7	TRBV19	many	CASSTQDEFYEQYF
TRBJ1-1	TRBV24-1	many	CATSDHRWGGPNTEAFF
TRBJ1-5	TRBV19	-	CASRITADYYQPQHF
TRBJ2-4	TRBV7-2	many	CASSLTIGPAKNIQYF
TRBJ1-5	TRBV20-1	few	CSASRDTHQPQHF
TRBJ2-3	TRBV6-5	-	CASSHSWDTQYF
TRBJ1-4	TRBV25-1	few	CASSGGQGAYEKLFF
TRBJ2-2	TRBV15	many	CATSGTGELFF
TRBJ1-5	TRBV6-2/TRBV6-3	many	CASSSPGTLFNQPQHF
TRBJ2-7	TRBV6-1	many	CAIGAGSFHEQYF
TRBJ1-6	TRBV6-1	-	CASREGQGNSPLHF
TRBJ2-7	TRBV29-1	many	CSVELPGLKIGEQYF
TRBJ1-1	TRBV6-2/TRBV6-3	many	CASSYQTGRAFF
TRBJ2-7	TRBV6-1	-	CASTKRFSSYEQYF
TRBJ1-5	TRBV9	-	CASSVVPGGIKPQHF
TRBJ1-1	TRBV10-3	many	CAAMTGGRHTEAFF
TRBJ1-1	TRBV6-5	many	CASSYSIFRGQTEAFF
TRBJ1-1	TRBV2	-	CASTHRQGAVIAEAFF
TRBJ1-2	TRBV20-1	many	CSAATGPEGYTF
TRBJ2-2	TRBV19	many	CASTRWTGELFF
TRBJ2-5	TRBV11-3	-	CASSSGRTDYQEAQYF
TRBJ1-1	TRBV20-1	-	CSARTRTGAGGNTEAFF
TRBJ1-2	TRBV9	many	CASSVGGEPGYTF
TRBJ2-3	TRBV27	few	CASSLGRGLTDTQYF
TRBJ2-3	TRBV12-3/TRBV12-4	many	CASSHRGGLTDTQYF
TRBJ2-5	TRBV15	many	CATSSRSFGQQETQYF
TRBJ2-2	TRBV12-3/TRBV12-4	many	CASGVGFGELFF
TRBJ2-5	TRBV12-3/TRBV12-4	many	CASSPTGAGETQYF